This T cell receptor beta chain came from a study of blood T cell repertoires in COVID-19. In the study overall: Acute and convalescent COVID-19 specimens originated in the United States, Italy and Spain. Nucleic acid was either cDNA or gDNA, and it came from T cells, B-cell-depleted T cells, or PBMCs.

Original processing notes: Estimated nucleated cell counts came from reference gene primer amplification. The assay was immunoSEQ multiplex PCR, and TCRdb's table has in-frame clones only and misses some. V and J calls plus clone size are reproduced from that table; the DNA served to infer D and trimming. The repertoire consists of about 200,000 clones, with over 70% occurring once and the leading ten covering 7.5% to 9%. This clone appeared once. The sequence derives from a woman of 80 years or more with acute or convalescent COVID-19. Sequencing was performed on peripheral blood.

CDR3 in DNA: TGTGCCAGCAGCAATGCCCGGGGAAAGACCCAGTACTTC. This encodes CASSNARGKTQYF. The chain couples TRBV7-9 to TRBJ2-5, with D tentatively TRBD2 (5 bases). V was pared by 5 bases and J by 6 bases, with 13 bases between. CDR1 and CDR2 (germline): SEHNR, FQNEAQ (reference sequence). The CDR3 sequence is 13 residues long.